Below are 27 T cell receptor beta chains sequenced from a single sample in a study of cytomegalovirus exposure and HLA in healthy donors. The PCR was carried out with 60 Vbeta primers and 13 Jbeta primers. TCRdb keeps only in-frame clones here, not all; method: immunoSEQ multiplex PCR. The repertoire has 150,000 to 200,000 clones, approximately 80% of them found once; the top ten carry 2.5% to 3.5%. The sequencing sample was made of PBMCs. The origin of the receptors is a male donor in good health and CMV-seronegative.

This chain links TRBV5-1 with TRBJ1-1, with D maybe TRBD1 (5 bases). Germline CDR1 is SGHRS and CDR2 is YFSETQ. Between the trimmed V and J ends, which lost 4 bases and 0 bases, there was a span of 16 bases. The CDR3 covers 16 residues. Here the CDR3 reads CASSPGRGNLNTEAFF. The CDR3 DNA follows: TGCGCCAGCAGCCCGGGGAGGGGTAATTTGAACACTGAAGCTTTCTTT.

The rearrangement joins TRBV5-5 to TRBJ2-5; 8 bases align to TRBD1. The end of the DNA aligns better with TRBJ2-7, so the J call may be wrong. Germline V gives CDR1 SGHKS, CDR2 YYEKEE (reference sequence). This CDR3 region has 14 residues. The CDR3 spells CASSTGQAWFEQYF. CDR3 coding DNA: TGTGCCAGCAGCACGGGACAGGCGTGGTTCGAGCAGTACTTC.

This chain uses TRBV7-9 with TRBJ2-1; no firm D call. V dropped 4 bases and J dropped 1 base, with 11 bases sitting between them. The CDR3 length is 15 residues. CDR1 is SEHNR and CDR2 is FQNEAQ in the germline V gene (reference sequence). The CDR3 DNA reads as TGTGCCAGCAGCTCCGGTTTTTGGTCCTACAATGAGCAGTTCTTC. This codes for CASSSGFWSYNEQFF. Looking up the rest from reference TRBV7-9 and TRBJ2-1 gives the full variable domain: DTGVSQNPRHKITKRGQNVTFRCDPISEHNRLYWYRQTLGQGPEFLTYFQNEAQLEKSRLLSDRFSAERPKGSFSTLEIQRTEQGDSAMYLCASSSGFWSYNEQFFGPGTRLTVL.

CDR3 sequence reads: CASSTSGRGAETQYF. DNA of the CDR3: TGCGCCAGCAGCACCAGCGGGAGGGGCGCGGAGACCCAGTACTTC. This chain uses TRBV5-1 with TRBJ2-5; TRBD2 agrees at 10 bases. The CDR3 loop spans 15 amino acids. Germline V gene lookup returns CDR1 SGHRS and CDR2 YFSETQ. Losses at the gene ends were 4 bases for V and 5 bases for J; bases not matched to a gene: 8.

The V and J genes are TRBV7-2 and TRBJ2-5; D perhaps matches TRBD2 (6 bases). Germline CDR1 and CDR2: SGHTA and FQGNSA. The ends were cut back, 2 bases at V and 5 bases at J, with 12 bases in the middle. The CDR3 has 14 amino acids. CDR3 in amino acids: CASSLSGVGETQYF. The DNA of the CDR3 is TGTGCCAGCAGCTTATCGGGAGTGGGGGAGACCCAGTACTTC.

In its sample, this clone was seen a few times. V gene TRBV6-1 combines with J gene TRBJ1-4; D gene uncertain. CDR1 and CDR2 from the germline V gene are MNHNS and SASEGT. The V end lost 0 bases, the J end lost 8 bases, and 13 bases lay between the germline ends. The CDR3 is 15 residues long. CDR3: CASSEAYGKGEKLFF. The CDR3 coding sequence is TGTGCCAGCAGTGAAGCGTACGGGAAAGGAGAAAAACTGTTTTTT.

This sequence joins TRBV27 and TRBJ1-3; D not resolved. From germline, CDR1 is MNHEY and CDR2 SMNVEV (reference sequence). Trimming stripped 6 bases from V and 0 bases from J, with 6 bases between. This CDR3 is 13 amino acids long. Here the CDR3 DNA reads TGTGCCAGCAGACGTAGCTCTGGAAACACCATATATTTT. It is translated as CASRRSSGNTIYF.

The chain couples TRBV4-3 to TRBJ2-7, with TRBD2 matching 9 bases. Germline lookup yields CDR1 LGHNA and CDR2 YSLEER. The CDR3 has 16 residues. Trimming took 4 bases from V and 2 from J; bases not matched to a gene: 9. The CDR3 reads CASSPRGGRDPYEQYF. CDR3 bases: TGCGCCAGCAGCCCGAGGGGCGGGAGGGACCCCTACGAGCAGTACTTC.

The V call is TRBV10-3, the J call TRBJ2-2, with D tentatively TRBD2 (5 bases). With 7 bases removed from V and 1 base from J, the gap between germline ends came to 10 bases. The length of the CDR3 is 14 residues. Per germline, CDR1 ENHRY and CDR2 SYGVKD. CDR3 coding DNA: TGTGCCATCAATAAAGGAGGGAACACCGGGGAGCTGTTTTTT. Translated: CAINKGGNTGELFF.

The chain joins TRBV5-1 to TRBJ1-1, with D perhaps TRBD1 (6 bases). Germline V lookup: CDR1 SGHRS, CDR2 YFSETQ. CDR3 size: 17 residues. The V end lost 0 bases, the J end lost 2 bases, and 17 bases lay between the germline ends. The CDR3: CASSLGGGREGNTEAFF. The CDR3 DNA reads TGCGCCAGCAGCTTGGGTGGGGGCCGCGAGGGAAACACTGAAGCTTTCTTT.

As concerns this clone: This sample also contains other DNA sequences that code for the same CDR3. CDR3 sequence (DNA): TGCGCCAGCAGCCTAGACTCATACTACGAGCAGTACTTC. The encoded protein is CASSLDSYYEQYF. J is TRBJ2-7 and V is TRBV5-1; unclear D gene. Germline lookup yields CDR1 SGHRS and CDR2 YFSETQ. Trimming pared 4 bases from V and 3 bases from J, leaving 11 bases between. This CDR3 has 13 residues.

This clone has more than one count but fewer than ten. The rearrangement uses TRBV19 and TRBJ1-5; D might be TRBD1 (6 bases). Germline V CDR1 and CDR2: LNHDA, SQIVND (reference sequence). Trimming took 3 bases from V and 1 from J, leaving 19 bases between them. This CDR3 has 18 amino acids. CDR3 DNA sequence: TGTGCCAGTAGTATCGACCATCTACAGGGACGAAGCAATCAGCCCCAGCATTTT. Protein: CASSIDHLQGRSNQPQHF.

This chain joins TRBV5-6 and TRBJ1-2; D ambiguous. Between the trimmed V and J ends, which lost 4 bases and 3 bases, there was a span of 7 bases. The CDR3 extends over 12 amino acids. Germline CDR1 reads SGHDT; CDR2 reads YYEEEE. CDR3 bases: TGTGCCAGCAGCACAGTGTACTATGGCTACACCTTC. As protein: CASSTVYYGYTF.

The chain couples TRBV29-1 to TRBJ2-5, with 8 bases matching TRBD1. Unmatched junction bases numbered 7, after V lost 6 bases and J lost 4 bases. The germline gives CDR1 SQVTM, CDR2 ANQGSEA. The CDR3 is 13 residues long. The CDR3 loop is CSVSGTGGETQYF. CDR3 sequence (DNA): TGCAGCGTCTCCGGGACAGGAGGAGAGACCCAGTACTTC.

CDR3 DNA: TGTGCCAGCAGCTTAGCATCAGGCGGGATTGGCAATGAGCAGTTCTTC. Translation: CASSLASGGIGNEQFF. The chain joins TRBV7-8 to TRBJ2-1; D may be TRBD2 (6 bases). The V and J ends lost 0 bases and 6 bases respectively, with 15 bases between them. The CDR3 has 16 residues. CDR1 and CDR2 (germline): SGHVS, FQNEAQ. The full variable domain, completed using reference TRBV7-8 and TRBJ2-1, is GAGVSQSPRYKVAKRGQDVALRCDPISGHVSLFWYQQALGQGPEFLTYFQNEAQLDKSGLPSDRFFAERPEGSVSTLKIQRTQQEDSAVYLCASSLASGGIGNEQFFGPGTRLTVL.

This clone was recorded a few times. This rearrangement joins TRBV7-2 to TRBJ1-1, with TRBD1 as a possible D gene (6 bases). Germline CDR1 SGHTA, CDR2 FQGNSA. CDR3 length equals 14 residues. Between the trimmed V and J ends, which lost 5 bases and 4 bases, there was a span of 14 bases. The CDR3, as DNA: TGTGCCAGCAGCCAGGGGCTATCGGGCACTGAAGCTTTCTTT. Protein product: CASSQGLSGTEAFF.

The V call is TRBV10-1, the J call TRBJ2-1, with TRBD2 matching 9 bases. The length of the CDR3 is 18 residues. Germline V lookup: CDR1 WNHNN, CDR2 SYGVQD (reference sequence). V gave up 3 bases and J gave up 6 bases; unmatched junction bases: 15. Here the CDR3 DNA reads TGCGCCAGCAGTGACCCGGGAGCGGGGGGCCGTCGGGGCAATGAGCAGTTCTTC. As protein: CASSDPGAGGRRGNEQFF.

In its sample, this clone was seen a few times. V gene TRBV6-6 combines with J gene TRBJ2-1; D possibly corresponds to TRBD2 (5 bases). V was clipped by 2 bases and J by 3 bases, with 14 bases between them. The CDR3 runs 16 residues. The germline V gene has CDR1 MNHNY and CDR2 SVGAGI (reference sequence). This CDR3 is CASSYRRRANYNEQFF. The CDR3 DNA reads TGTGCCAGCAGTTACCGCCGGCGGGCCAACTACAATGAGCAGTTCTTC.

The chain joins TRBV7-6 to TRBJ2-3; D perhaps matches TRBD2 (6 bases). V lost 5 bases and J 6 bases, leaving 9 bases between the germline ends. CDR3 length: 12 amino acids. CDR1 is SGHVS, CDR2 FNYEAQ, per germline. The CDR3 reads CASSRGLDTQYF. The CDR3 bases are TGTGCCAGCAGCCGGGGACTGGATACGCAGTATTTT.

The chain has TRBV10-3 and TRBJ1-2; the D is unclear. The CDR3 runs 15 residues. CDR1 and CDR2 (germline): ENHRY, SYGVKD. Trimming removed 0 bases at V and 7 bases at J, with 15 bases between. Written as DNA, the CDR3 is TGTGCCATCAGTGAGTCCCGCGGGCCGAAGGCTGGCTACACCTTC. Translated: CAISESRGPKAGYTF.

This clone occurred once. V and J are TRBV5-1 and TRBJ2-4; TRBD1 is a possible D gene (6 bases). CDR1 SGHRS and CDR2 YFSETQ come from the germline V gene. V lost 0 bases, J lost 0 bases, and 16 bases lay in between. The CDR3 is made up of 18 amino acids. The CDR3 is CASSLGSFGQIAKNIQYF. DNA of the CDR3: TGCGCCAGCAGCTTGGGGTCATTTGGACAGATAGCCAAAAACATTCAGTACTTC. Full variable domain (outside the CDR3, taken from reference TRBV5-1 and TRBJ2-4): KAGVTQTPRYLIKTRGQQVTLSCSPISGHRSVSWYQQTPGQGLQFLFEYFSETQRNKGNFPGRFSGRQFSNSRSEMNVSTLELGDSALYLCASSLGSFGQIAKNIQYFGAGTRLSVL.

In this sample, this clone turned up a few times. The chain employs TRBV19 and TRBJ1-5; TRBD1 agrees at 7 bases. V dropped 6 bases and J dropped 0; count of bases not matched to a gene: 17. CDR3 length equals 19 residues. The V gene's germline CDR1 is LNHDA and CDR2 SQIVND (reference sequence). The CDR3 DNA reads TGTGCCAGTAGCCTCGTAACCGGGACAGCCAGATATAGCAATCAGCCCCAGCATTTT. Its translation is CASSLVTGTARYSNQPQHF.

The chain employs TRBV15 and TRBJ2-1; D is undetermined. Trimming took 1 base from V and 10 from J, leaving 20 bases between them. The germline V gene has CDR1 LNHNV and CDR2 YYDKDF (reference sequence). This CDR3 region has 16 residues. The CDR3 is CATSRGRSTPPEEQFF. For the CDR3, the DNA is TGTGCCACCAGCAGAGGGCGATCAACTCCTCCGGAGGAGCAGTTCTTC.

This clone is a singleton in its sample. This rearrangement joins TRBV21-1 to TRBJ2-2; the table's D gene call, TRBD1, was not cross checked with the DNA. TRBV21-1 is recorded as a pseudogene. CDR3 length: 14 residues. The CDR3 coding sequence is TGTGCCAGCAGCAACAGGGAGAACACCGGGGAGCTGTTTTTT. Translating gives CASSNRENTGELFF.

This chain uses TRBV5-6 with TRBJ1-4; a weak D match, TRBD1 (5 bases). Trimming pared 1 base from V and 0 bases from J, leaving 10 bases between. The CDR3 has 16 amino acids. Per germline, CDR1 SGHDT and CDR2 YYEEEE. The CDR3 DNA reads TGTGCCAGCAGCTTGTTCAGGGCCGCAACTAATGAAAAACTGTTTTTT. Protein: CASSLFRAATNEKLFF.

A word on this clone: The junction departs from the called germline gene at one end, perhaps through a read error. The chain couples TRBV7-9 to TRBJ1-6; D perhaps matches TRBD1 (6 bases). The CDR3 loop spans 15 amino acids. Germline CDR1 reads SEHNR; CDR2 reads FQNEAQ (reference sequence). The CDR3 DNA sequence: TGTTCCAGCAGCTTAGCTCGGCAGGGGAATTCACCCCTCCACTTT. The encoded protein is CSSSLARQGNSPLHF.

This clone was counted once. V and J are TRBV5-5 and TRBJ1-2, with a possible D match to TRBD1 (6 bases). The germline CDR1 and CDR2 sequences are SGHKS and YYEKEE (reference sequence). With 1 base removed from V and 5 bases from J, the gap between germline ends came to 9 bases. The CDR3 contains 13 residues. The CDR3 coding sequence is TGTGCCAGCAGCTTGAAAGGGGGATATGGCTACACCTTC. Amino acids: CASSLKGGYGYTF.